A single sample is the source of the 16 T cell receptor beta chains below, sequenced in a study of cytomegalovirus exposure and HLA in healthy donors. 13 Jbeta primers and 60 Vbeta primers were used for the PCR. Some clones are missing from TCRdb's copy, which holds only in-frame ones; the method was immunoSEQ multiplex PCR. The sample holds about 140,000 clones; over 75% are singletons and the top ten take around 0.5%. The material sequenced was PBMCs. The receptors shown here come from a woman between 35 and 50 years old in good health and CMV-seronegative.

J is TRBJ2-3 and V is TRBV5-4; possibly TRBD2 for D (6 bases). The V end lost 0 bases, the J end lost 0 bases, and 17 bases lay between the germline ends. Per the germline V gene, CDR1 is SGHNT and CDR2 is YYREEE (reference sequence). The CDR3 has 18 residues. CDR3 protein: CASSLGTSGPTSTDTQYF. CDR3 nucleotides: TGTGCCAGCAGCTTGGGAACGAGCGGGCCCACTAGCACAGATACGCAGTATTTT.

V gene TRBV10-3 combines with J gene TRBJ2-2; TRBD1 might be the D (6 bases). The V gene's germline CDR1 is ENHRY and CDR2 SYGVKD. Trimming stripped 3 bases from V and 6 bases from J, with 14 bases between. The length of the CDR3 is 15 residues. The CDR3 is CAISDWGRGAGELFF. The CDR3, as DNA: TGTGCCATCAGTGATTGGGGGCGAGGGGCCGGGGAGCTGTTTTTT.

The J gene is TRBJ2-5, the V gene TRBV5-6; 7 nucleotides match TRBD2. CDR1 is SGHDT and CDR2 is YYEEEE in the germline V gene. V trimming: 3 bases; J trimming: 1 base; junction bases outside the gene matches: 9. The CDR3 loop spans 16 amino acids. CDR3 in amino acids: CASSSRAGWGQETQYF. For the CDR3, the DNA is TGTGCCAGCAGCTCCCGAGCGGGGTGGGGCCAAGAGACCCAGTACTTC. Looking up the rest from reference TRBV5-6 and TRBJ2-5 gives the full variable domain: DAGVTQSPTHLIKTRGQQVTLRCSPKSGHDTVSWYQQALGQGPQFIFQYYEEEERQRGNFPDRFSGHQFPNYSSELNVNALLLGDSALYLCASSSRAGWGQETQYFGPGTRLLVL.

This chain joins TRBV10-2 and TRBJ2-5, with D possibly TRBD2 on 6 matching bases. Germline V gene lookup returns CDR1 WSHSY and CDR2 SAAADI. The CDR3 is made up of 13 amino acids. Trimming shortened V by 6 bases and J by 2 bases, and 10 bases separated the two germline ends. CDR3 nucleotide sequence: TGCGCCAGCAGGGCGGGGATTCAAGAGACCCAGTACTTC. It encodes CASRAGIQETQYF.

The rearrangement uses TRBV7-9 and TRBJ2-7, with D unresolved. V was clipped by 1 base and J by 1 base, with 8 bases between them. Looked up from germline, CDR1 is SEHNR and CDR2 is FQNEAQ (reference sequence). This CDR3 region has 14 residues. The CDR3 region has the DNA TGTGCCAGCAGCTTAGGCAGAAGTTCCTACGAGCAGTACTTC. Its translation: CASSLGRSSYEQYF.

The V call is TRBV5-1, the J call TRBJ2-7, with D perhaps matching TRBD1 (5 bases). V lost 1 base and J lost 2, with 10 bases in between. The CDR3 contains 14 residues. The germline CDR1 and CDR2 sequences are SGHRS and YFSETQ. The CDR3, as DNA: TGCGCCAGCAGCTTGTTCCAGGGTCCCTACGAGCAGTACTTC. Its protein is CASSLFQGPYEQYF.

The chain links TRBV10-3 to TRBJ1-1, with 7 bases that match TRBD1. The V gene's germline CDR1 is ENHRY and CDR2 SYGVKD. CDR3 size: 13 residues. J lost 2 bases, V lost 6 bases, and 3 bases had no gene match. Written as DNA, the CDR3 is TGTGCCATCAGGGACAGGACTAACACTGAAGCTTTCTTT. Protein: CAIRDRTNTEAFF.

The DNA of the CDR3 is TGTGCCAGCAGTTTTTTTAGCGGGAGAGCCAATGAGCAGTTCTTC. Its protein is CASSFFSGRANEQFF. The chain couples TRBV27 to TRBJ2-1, with 9 bases lining up with TRBD2. The length of the CDR3 is 15 residues. Per germline, CDR1 MNHEY and CDR2 SMNVEV (reference sequence). Trimming took 3 bases from V and 6 from J; bases not matched to a gene: 6.

This chain links TRBV5-1 with TRBJ2-5, with 9 positions matching TRBD2. Germline CDR1 reads SGHRS; CDR2 reads YFSETQ. Germline trimming cut 5 bases from V and 3 bases from J; bases unmatched to any gene: 5. The CDR3 is 14 residues long. In DNA, the CDR3 is TGCGCCAGCAGAATGATAGCGGGGGAAGAGACCCAGTACTTC. This translates into CASRMIAGEETQYF.

V is TRBV6-5 and J is TRBJ2-7; TRBD1 matches at 7 bases. V trimming: 7 bases; J trimming: 2 bases; junction bases outside the gene matches: 11. This CDR3 has 15 residues. CDR1 and CDR2 from the germline V gene are MNHEY and SVGAGI. The CDR3 here is CASIFPGQLTYEQYF. The CDR3 nucleotides are TGTGCCAGCATATTTCCGGGACAGCTTACCTACGAGCAGTACTTC.

The chain uses TRBV28 and TRBJ1-6; tentative D call: TRBD1 (5 bases). V lost 6 bases and J lost 10, with 13 bases in between. Germline V gene data show CDR1 as MDHEN and CDR2 as SYDVKM. The CDR3 is 13 amino acids. DNA for the CDR3: TGTGCCAGCAGGCCAGGGCATGGATCACCCCTCCACTTT. Its protein is CASRPGHGSPLHF.

V usage is TRBV6-5 and J usage is TRBJ2-5; 10 bases agree with TRBD2. The J call may be mistaken, given a closer DNA end match to TRBJ2-7. CDR1 and CDR2 from the germline V gene are MNHEY and SVGAGI. The CDR3 spans 13 residues. The CDR3 sequence: CASLPSGGYEQYF. CDR3 bases: TGTGCCAGCCTCCCTAGCGGGGGCTACGAGCAGTACTTC.

This chain connects TRBV11-2 to TRBJ1-3; perhaps TRBD1 as D (5 bases). The CDR3 totals 15 residues. V lost 6 bases and J lost 0, with 12 bases in between. The germline gives CDR1 SGHAT, CDR2 FQNNGV. CDR3 DNA: TGTGCCAGCAGTTACCAGGGAAACTCTGGAAACACCATATATTTT. Protein product: CASSYQGNSGNTIYF.

J is TRBJ2-3 and V is TRBV11-3; 11 bases agree with TRBD1. Losses at the gene ends were 4 bases for V and 2 bases for J; bases not matched to a gene: 11. The CDR3 extends over 18 amino acids. Germline-derived CDR1 and CDR2 are SGHNT and YENEEA. The CDR3 region has the DNA TGTGCCAGCAGCTCCCGGACAGGGGGCGATTCCGTCACAGATACGCAGTATTTT. Residues: CASSSRTGGDSVTDTQYF.

This chain connects TRBV4-1 to TRBJ1-2; D is unresolved. Trimming removed 1 base from V and 4 bases from J, with 10 bases in between. The CDR3 has 14 residues. Germline CDR1 reads MGHRA; CDR2 reads YSYEKL. CDR3 loop: CASSQVSEVYGYTF. CDR3 DNA: TGCGCCAGCAGCCAAGTAAGCGAAGTCTATGGCTACACCTTC.

The V call is TRBV5-1, the J call TRBJ2-1; the D gene is possibly TRBD1 (6 bases). This CDR3 has 15 amino acids. From germline, CDR1 is SGHRS and CDR2 YFSETQ. V gave up 7 bases and J gave up 4 bases, with 18 bases separating them. The CDR3: CASAPQGGDYNEQFF. The CDR3 DNA follows: TGCGCCAGCGCACCCCAAGGGGGAGATTACAATGAGCAGTTCTTC.